This entry features one T cell receptor beta chain sequence. Other DNA sequences of this sample code for an identical CDR3. The data originate from a study of OX40 agonist ivuxolimab in advanced cancers. This CDR3 is 15 amino acids long. Germline CDR1 reads SGHNT; CDR2 reads YYREEE (reference sequence). V was pared by 0 bases and J by 4 bases, with 4 bases of the junction left unmatched. The protocol was immunoSEQ multiplex PCR, while the TCRdb copy is restricted to in-frame clones and leaves out a portion. The data contain 50,000 to 65,000 clones, about 80% of them seen just once; the ten biggest clones take up roughly 2.1%.

This receptor was taken from an adult with an advanced solid tumor such as melanoma, head and neck, liver or kidney cancer. Specimen: CD4+ or CD8+ T cells sorted from blood, collected in a trial of the OX40 agonist ivuxolimab. This chain uses TRBV5-4 with TRBJ2-1; 7 nucleotides agree with TRBD2. CDR3 sequence: CASSLASGEYNEQFF. The DNA of the CDR3 is TGTGCCAGCAGCTTGGCTAGCGGAGAATACAATGAGCAGTTCTTC.